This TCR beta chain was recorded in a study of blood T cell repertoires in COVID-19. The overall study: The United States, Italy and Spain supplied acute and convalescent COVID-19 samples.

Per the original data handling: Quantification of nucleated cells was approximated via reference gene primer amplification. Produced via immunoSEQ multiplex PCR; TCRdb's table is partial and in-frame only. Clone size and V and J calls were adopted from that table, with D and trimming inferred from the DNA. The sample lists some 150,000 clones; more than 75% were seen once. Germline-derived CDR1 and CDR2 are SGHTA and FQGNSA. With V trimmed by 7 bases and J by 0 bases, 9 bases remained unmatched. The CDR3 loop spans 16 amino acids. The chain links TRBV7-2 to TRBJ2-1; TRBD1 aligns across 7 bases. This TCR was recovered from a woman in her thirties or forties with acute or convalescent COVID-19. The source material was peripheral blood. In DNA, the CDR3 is TGTGCCAGCACTCCGGCGGCAGGGGGCTCCTACAATGAGCAGTTCTTC. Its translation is CASTPAAGGSYNEQFF.